Shown below are 30 T cell receptor beta chains from a single sample sequenced in a study of OX40 agonist ivuxolimab in advanced cancers. TCRdb keeps only in-frame clones here, not all; method: immunoSEQ multiplex PCR. The table includes about 99,000 clones, roughly 95% detected once. This specimen was CD4+ or CD8+ T cells sorted from blood, taken in a trial of the OX40 agonist ivuxolimab. The source of these receptors is an adult with an advanced solid tumor such as melanoma, head and neck, liver or kidney cancer.

The chain uses TRBV6-5 and TRBJ2-7; no firm D call. From germline, CDR1 is MNHEY and CDR2 SVGAGI. CDR3 length: 15 amino acids. V dropped 0 bases and J dropped 3 bases, with 12 bases sitting between them. The CDR3 DNA reads TGTGCCAGCAGTTACTCGACCCACGGATACTACGAGCAGTACTTC. It specifies CASSYSTHGYYEQYF.

The chain employs TRBV28 and TRBJ1-1; D is ambiguous. Between the trimmed V and J ends, which lost 6 bases and 5 bases, there was a span of 10 bases. This CDR3 comprises 12 residues. CDR1 and CDR2 from the germline V gene are MDHEN and SYDVKM. The CDR3 coding sequence is TGTGCCAGCAGCATTTTTGGAACTGAAGCTTTCTTT. Amino acid sequence: CASSIFGTEAFF.

The rearrangement links TRBV6-5 to TRBJ2-7; 12 nucleotides align to TRBD2. V dropped 5 bases and J dropped 2; count of bases not matched to a gene: 4. Per germline, CDR1 MNHEY and CDR2 SVGAGI. The CDR3 runs to 15 residues. The CDR3 DNA is TGTGCCAGCAGTGCGAGACTAGCGGGAGCCTACGAGCAGTACTTC. Protein product: CASSARLAGAYEQYF.

The rearrangement uses TRBV4-3 and TRBJ1-2; D not resolved. CDR1 is LGHNA, CDR2 YSLEER, per germline. Trimming shortened V by 6 bases and J by 0 bases, and 23 bases separated the two germline ends. The CDR3 contains 18 residues. The CDR3 coding sequence is TGCGCCAGCAGTTTCAGTTCGGGGTCCCAGTTAGCTAACTATGGCTACACCTTC. Residues: CASSFSSGSQLANYGYTF.

The rearrangement joins TRBV5-8 to TRBJ1-3; a weak D match, TRBD1 (5 bases). This CDR3 contains 14 residues. V was pared by 4 bases and J by 0 bases, with 8 bases between. Per germline, CDR1 SGHTS and CDR2 YDEGEE. The CDR3 DNA sequence: TGTGCCAGCAGCCTGGGGCCCTCTGGAAACACCATATATTTT. Its protein is CASSLGPSGNTIYF. Looking up the rest from reference TRBV5-8 and TRBJ1-3 gives the full variable domain: EAGVTQSPTHLIKTRGQQATLRCSPISGHTSVYWYQQALGLGLQFLLWYDEGEERNRGNFPPRFSGRQFPNYSSELNVNALELEDSALYLCASSLGPSGNTIYFGEGSWLTVV.

The chain employs TRBV4-3 and TRBJ2-5; 7 bases agree with TRBD1. The V and J ends lost 4 bases and 5 bases, in that order; junction bases with no gene match: 7. The germline V gene has CDR1 LGHNA and CDR2 YSLEER. CDR3 size: 14 residues. The DNA for the CDR3 is TGCGCCAGCAGCCTAGGGGGCGGCTTGGAGACCCAGTACTTC. Translated: CASSLGGGLETQYF.

This chain joins TRBV4-3 and TRBJ2-1; no clear D. Trimming took off 4 bases at V and 6 bases at J, with 16 bases between the two ends. CDR3 size: 15 residues. Germline V gene data show CDR1 as LGHNA and CDR2 as YSLEER. CDR3 protein: CASSPDSKKLNEQFF. In nucleotides, the CDR3 is TGCGCCAGCAGCCCTGACTCGAAAAAGCTCAATGAGCAGTTCTTC.

This sequence joins TRBV19 and TRBJ2-7; tentatively, D is TRBD1 (6 bases). Germline loops: CDR1 LNHDA, CDR2 SQIVND (reference sequence). V was trimmed by 5 bases and J by 6 bases, leaving 11 bases between them. The CDR3 sequence is 12 residues long. CDR3 sequence: CASSSGVGEQYF. In nucleotides, the CDR3 is TGTGCCAGTAGTTCAGGGGTCGGCGAGCAGTACTTC.

This clone was recorded only once. V and J are TRBV11-3 and TRBJ2-1, with D perhaps TRBD1 or TRBD2 (5 bases each). V dropped 1 base and J dropped 5 bases, with 12 bases sitting between them. Germline values: CDR1 SGHNT, CDR2 YENEEA. This CDR3 has 15 residues. This CDR3 is CASSLAPTADNEQFF. The CDR3 DNA reads as TGTGCCAGCAGCTTAGCCCCGACAGCGGACAATGAGCAGTTCTTC.

This chain joins TRBV2 and TRBJ2-3; D unclear. The CDR3 runs 12 residues. Germline loops: CDR1 SNHLY, CDR2 FYNNEI. Trimming pared 3 bases from V and 5 bases from J, leaving 6 bases between. CDR3 protein: CASSEGVDTQYF. In DNA form, the CDR3 reads TGTGCCAGCAGTGAGGGCGTAGATACGCAGTATTTT.

The genes are TRBV29-1 and TRBJ2-2; the match to TRBD2 covers 9 bases. The CDR3 sequence is 15 residues long. Germline CDR1 is SQVTM and CDR2 is ANQGSEA. V was pared by 3 bases and J by 4 bases, with 6 bases of the junction left unmatched. CDR3 coding DNA: TGCAGCGTTGAGTCTAGCGGGACTCGCACCGGGGAGCTGTTTTTT. It yields the protein CSVESSGTRTGELFF.

This chain connects TRBV9 to TRBJ2-1; maybe TRBD2 (5 bases). CDR1 and CDR2 from the germline V gene are SGDLS and YYNGEE. The CDR3 loop spans 13 amino acids. V was trimmed by 7 bases and J by 1 base, leaving 9 bases between them. Written as DNA, the CDR3 is TGTGCCAGCCAACTAGGTTCCTACAATGAGCAGTTCTTC. Residues: CASQLGSYNEQFF.

This clone came up once. The V gene is TRBV30, the J gene TRBJ2-2; the D call may be TRBD1 or TRBD2 (5 bases each). V was pared by 6 bases and J by 6 bases, with 23 bases between. Germline assignment: CDR1 GTSNPN and CDR2 SVGIG (reference sequence). The CDR3 consists of 16 residues. The CDR3 bases are TGTGCCTGTTTCGTGCGGGCGATCTTAGGGGCCGGGGAGCTGTTTTTT. Protein product: CACFVRAILGAGELFF.

J is TRBJ2-7 and V is TRBV27, with 10 bases matching TRBD2. The CDR3 contains 16 residues. Germline CDR1 reads MNHEY; CDR2 reads SMNVEV (reference sequence). With 6 bases clipped from V and 6 bases from J, the junction kept 14 bases outside the gene matches. The DNA of the CDR3 is TGTGCCAGCAGATCATTATTAGCGGGAGGCTTAAGCGAGCAGTACTTC. Its translation is CASRSLLAGGLSEQYF.

This rearrangement joins TRBV19 to TRBJ1-2; D unresolved. Germline V gene sequence: CDR1 LNHDA, CDR2 SQIVND (reference sequence). The CDR3 runs to 14 residues. V lost 3 bases and J lost 9, with 17 bases in between. The CDR3 here is CASSMERRRGSYTF. The CDR3 coding sequence is TGTGCCAGTAGTATGGAACGCAGACGAGGCAGCTACACCTTC.

This chain joins TRBV28 and TRBJ1-2; perhaps TRBD1 as D (6 bases). Germline V lookup: CDR1 MDHEN, CDR2 SYDVKM. CDR3 size: 12 residues. V lost 6 bases and J lost 13, with 18 bases in between. The CDR3 region is CASRQTTGFITF. CDR3 sequence (DNA): TGTGCCAGCAGACAAACGACAGGTTTCATCACCTTC.

This clone has a handful of counts. The chain uses TRBV18 and TRBJ1-1; possibly TRBD1 for D (5 bases). Germline V gives CDR1 KGHSH, CDR2 LQKENI. The CDR3 has 15 residues. The V end was cut by 5 bases, the J end by 2 bases, with 15 bases between. The CDR3 DNA is TGTGCCAGCTCAAGCAGGGTAGGGGCCAACACTGAAGCTTTCTTT. Residues: CASSSRVGANTEAFF.

This chain uses TRBV5-1 with TRBJ2-7, with D possibly matching TRBD1 (6 bases). V dropped 1 base and J dropped 1 base, with 12 bases sitting between them. This CDR3 contains 15 residues. Germline loops: CDR1 SGHRS, CDR2 YFSETQ. The CDR3 DNA sequence: TGCGCCAGCAGCTTGTGGGCAGGGGTTTCCTACGAGCAGTACTTC. It is translated as CASSLWAGVSYEQYF.

The V and J genes are TRBV6-5 and TRBJ2-7; the D is unclear. The germline gives CDR1 MNHEY, CDR2 SVGAGI. This CDR3 region has 11 residues. V lost 5 bases, J lost 5 bases, and 7 bases lay in between. CDR3 amino acids: CASSPMDEQYF. In DNA form, the CDR3 reads TGTGCCAGCAGTCCAATGGACGAGCAGTACTTC.

The chain links TRBV30 to TRBJ1-5; no firm D call. Germline assignment: CDR1 GTSNPN and CDR2 SVGIG (reference sequence). The CDR3 consists of 12 residues. Trimming took off 0 bases at V and 4 bases at J, with 4 bases between the two ends. The CDR3 loop reads CAWSVANQPQHF. The CDR3 nucleotides are TGTGCCTGGAGTGTAGCGAATCAGCCCCAGCATTTT.

The chain is built from TRBV6-5 and TRBJ1-6; D gene uncertain. Germline CDR1 reads MNHEY; CDR2 reads SVGAGI. Trimming stripped 2 bases from V and 4 bases from J, with 12 bases between. CDR3 length: 16 amino acids. The CDR3 here is CASSYGRDWYNSPLHF. The CDR3 DNA reads TGTGCCAGCAGTTACGGGAGGGATTGGTATAATTCACCCCTCCACTTT.

This clone was found once. The chain has TRBV11-2 and TRBJ2-1; 9 nucleotides line up with TRBD1. V shed 5 bases and J 3 bases; nucleotides not matched to a gene: 14. The length of the CDR3 is 18 residues. Per germline, CDR1 SGHAT and CDR2 FQNNGV. CDR3 bases: TGTGCCAGCAGCCCTCCATCGTTTCGGGACAGGGTCTACAATGAGCAGTTCTTC. It is translated as CASSPPSFRDRVYNEQFF.

The rearrangement uses TRBV7-9 and TRBJ2-5; 8 bases are shared with TRBD2. V lost 1 base, J lost 2 bases, and 6 bases stayed unmatched. The CDR3 is 16 amino acids. CDR1 SEHNR and CDR2 FQNEAQ come from the germline V gene (reference sequence). CDR3 DNA: TGTGCCAGCAGCTTAGGCAGACTAGCGCCGCAAGAGACCCAGTACTTC. Translation gives CASSLGRLAPQETQYF.

The chain recombines TRBV10-3 with TRBJ2-1; D might be TRBD2 (7 bases). V was shortened by 11 bases and J by 6 bases, with 20 bases between the two germline ends. Germline V gene data show CDR1 as ENHRY and CDR2 as SYGVKD. The CDR3 sequence is 14 residues long. CDR3 bases: TGTGCCGTCCAGGGGAGGGCCGTTATCAATGAGCAGTTCTTC. Its translation is CAVQGRAVINEQFF.

This sequence joins TRBV19 and TRBJ2-7, with TRBD1 matching over 8 bases. The CDR3 has 14 residues. Germline V CDR1 and CDR2: LNHDA, SQIVND (reference sequence). The ends lost 7 bases at V and 6 bases at J; junction bases unmatched: 11. CDR3 nucleotides: TGTGCCAGTAACCGAGCGCAGGGGGCTGGCGAGCAGTACTTC. Its translation is CASNRAQGAGEQYF.

The CDR3 loop is CASSIKANEQFF. DNA for the CDR3: TGTGCCAGTAGTATCAAGGCCAATGAGCAGTTCTTC. This rearrangement joins TRBV19 to TRBJ2-1; the D is unclear. The length of the CDR3 is 12 residues. Trimming pared 3 bases from V and 6 bases from J, leaving 6 bases between. CDR1 is LNHDA, CDR2 SQIVND, per germline (reference sequence).

The rearrangement joins TRBV19 to TRBJ2-6; TRBD1 agrees at 7 bases. The CDR3 runs 17 residues. Germline CDR1 is LNHDA and CDR2 is SQIVND (reference sequence). The ends lost 4 bases at V and 0 bases at J; junction bases unmatched: 6. The CDR3 reads CASSKDRATSGANVLTF. Written as DNA, the CDR3 is TGTGCCAGTAGTAAAGACAGGGCGACCTCTGGGGCCAACGTCCTGACTTTC.

Here the CDR3 DNA reads TGTGCCAGCAGCACGGGACAGAATACGCAGTATTTT. Translation: CASSTGQNTQYF. The chain has TRBV7-6 and TRBJ2-3; 7 bases are a match to TRBD1. The ends lost 5 bases at V and 7 bases at J; junction bases unmatched: 3. The CDR3 sequence is 12 residues long. Germline CDR1 is SGHVS and CDR2 is FNYEAQ.

The J gene is TRBJ1-2, the V gene TRBV5-1; 9 bases are shared with TRBD1. With 3 bases clipped from V and 8 bases from J, the junction kept 5 bases outside the gene matches. The CDR3 consists of 13 residues. The V gene's germline CDR1 is SGHRS and CDR2 YFSETQ. The CDR3 DNA reads as TGCGCCAGCAGCTCGGGACAGGGTAAGGGCTACACCTTC. It is translated as CASSSGQGKGYTF.

The chain employs TRBV5-6 and TRBJ2-7; D is undetermined. CDR3 length: 12 amino acids. Germline V gene sequence: CDR1 SGHDT, CDR2 YYEEEE. The V gene lost 4 bases and the J gene lost 6 bases, with 11 bases spanning the gap. CDR3 amino acids: CASSGIVGEQYF. The CDR3 DNA sequence: TGTGCCAGCAGCGGCATCGTCGGCGAGCAGTACTTC.